These 27 T cell receptor beta chains originate from one sample sequenced in a study of shared clonotypes between healthy human individuals. Libraries were prepared by immunoSEQ multiplex PCR; TCRdb keeps only in-frame clonotypes and omits some of them. The sample shows some 2,500,000 clones, around 90% of them seen only once. The material sequenced was naive CD4+ T cells from PBMCs. This sample's subset: CD45RA+ positively selected. These receptors were taken from a man between 18 and 35 years old in good health. Some clones in this sample may be carry-over from other donors' samples.

The chain links TRBV19 to TRBJ2-4; tentatively, D is TRBD2 (6 bases). The CDR3 spans 16 residues. V was clipped by 3 bases and J by 2 bases, with 14 bases between them. Germline V gene lookup returns CDR1 LNHDA and CDR2 SQIVND (reference sequence). The CDR3 DNA reads TGTGCCAGTAGTATTGGAAACGGGGGTTCCAAAAACATTCAGTACTTC. Translated: CASSIGNGGSKNIQYF.

The chain combines TRBV9 with TRBJ2-4; unclear D gene. This CDR3 contains 14 residues. Trimming removed 0 bases at V and 4 bases at J, with 8 bases between. The germline V gene has CDR1 SGDLS and CDR2 YYNGEE. As DNA, the CDR3 is TGTGCCAGCAGCGTAGATCGAGATAAAAACATTCAGTACTTC. Protein product: CASSVDRDKNIQYF.

This chain uses TRBV5-1 with TRBJ1-4; D may be TRBD1 (5 bases). Germline V gene sequence: CDR1 SGHRS, CDR2 YFSETQ. Trimming cost V 3 bases and J 6 bases, with 12 bases left between them. The CDR3 covers 14 residues. Here the CDR3 reads CASSSGRDDEKLFF. CDR3 coding DNA: TGCGCCAGCAGCTCAGGGAGAGATGATGAAAAACTGTTTTTT.

For this clone: The same CDR3 also results from other DNA sequences found in this sample. The chain carries TRBV7-2 and TRBJ2-5; TRBD1 is a possible D gene (5 bases). V was shortened by 1 base and J by 4 bases, with 7 bases between the two germline ends. The CDR3 runs 13 residues. CDR1 is SGHTA, CDR2 FQGNSA, per germline. The CDR3 loop reads CASSLVRAETQYF. CDR3 sequence (DNA): TGTGCCAGCAGCTTAGTCAGGGCAGAGACCCAGTACTTC.

This clone was recorded only once. The rearrangement uses TRBV29-1 and TRBJ1-3; D unclear. The CDR3 covers 14 residues. The V end was cut by 7 bases, the J end by 4 bases, with 17 bases between. The germline V gene encodes CDR1 SQVTM and CDR2 ANQGSEA. The CDR3 region is CSASPHLMGNTIYF. The DNA of the CDR3 is TGCAGCGCCTCTCCCCATCTGATGGGAAACACCATATATTTT.

This clone was picked up one time. The CDR3 DNA reads TGTGCCAGCAGCTTGGTTGGGGTTAACTATGGCTACACCTTC. The encoded protein is CASSLVGVNYGYTF. This chain links TRBV5-4 with TRBJ1-2; no clear D gene. Trimming removed 0 bases from V and 1 base from J, with 7 bases in between. The CDR3 contains 14 residues. Germline CDR1 SGHNT, CDR2 YYREEE (reference sequence).

As for this clone: The DNA is left out, because the CDR3 cannot be placed on it with certainty; the CDR3 is given as TCRdb lists it. The chain employs TRBV21-1 and TRBJ2-7; the table calls TRBD2, which could not be checked here. TRBV21-1 is noted as a pseudogene. With termini counted, the CDR3 has 16 amino acids. CDR3 in amino acids: CASSKVFGRGSYEQYF.

This sequence joins TRBV6-1 and TRBJ1-2; 8 bases are shared with TRBD1. This CDR3 has 12 amino acids. The V gene's germline CDR1 is MNHNS and CDR2 SASEGT. J was trimmed by 8 bases and V by 10 bases; bases with no gene match: 9. CDR3 bases: TGTGCCACCACGGACAGGGTCGGGGGCTACACCTTC. Protein product: CATTDRVGGYTF.

This chain links TRBV28 with TRBJ2-3; D may be TRBD2 (5 bases). V was trimmed by 5 bases and J by 1 base, leaving 13 bases between them. CDR3 length equals 15 residues. Germline V gives CDR1 MDHEN, CDR2 SYDVKM. The DNA of the CDR3 is TGTGCCAGCAGTACTATGAGGGCTCGCACAGATACGCAGTATTTT. It codes for CASSTMRARTDTQYF.

The V and J genes are TRBV27 and TRBJ2-1; 8 bases match TRBD1. The V and J ends lost 7 bases and 4 bases, in that order; junction bases with no gene match: 6. This CDR3 comprises 14 residues. Germline V gene sequence: CDR1 MNHEY, CDR2 SMNVEV (reference sequence). The CDR3 loop reads CASKGQVGYNEQFF. The CDR3 coding sequence is TGTGCCAGCAAGGGACAGGTGGGATACAATGAGCAGTTCTTC.

The V call is TRBV7-2, the J call TRBJ1-1; 7 positions agree with TRBD1. V was clipped by 3 bases and J by 4 bases; unmatched bases: 8. CDR1 SGHTA and CDR2 FQGNSA come from the germline V gene. There are 15 residues in the CDR3. The CDR3 reads CASSLAQGRTTEAFF. The CDR3 nucleotides read TGTGCCAGCAGCTTGGCACAGGGGAGGACCACTGAAGCTTTCTTT.

The rearrangement uses TRBV10-2 and TRBJ2-1, with 8 nucleotides matching TRBD2. Germline CDR1 and CDR2: WSHSY and SAAADI. CDR3 size: 18 residues. The J segment lost 5 bases and the V segment lost 3 bases, leaving 15 bases of the junction unmatched. The CDR3 DNA reads TGCGCCAGCAGTGACCTCTTACGGACTAGCAGGCGACACAATGAGCAGTTCTTC. Its protein product is CASSDLLRTSRRHNEQFF.

The chain is built from TRBV5-1 and TRBJ2-2, with D uncertain. Germline V gene lookup returns CDR1 SGHRS and CDR2 YFSETQ. Trimming took off 0 bases at V and 5 bases at J, with 8 bases between the two ends. The length of the CDR3 is 14 residues. The CDR3 region is CASSLDAATGELFF. CDR3 coding DNA: TGCGCCAGCAGCTTGGACGCAGCAACCGGGGAGCTGTTTTTT.

This clone was seen a single time. V and J are TRBV27 and TRBJ2-7; D remains unclear. Deletions cut 5 bases from V and 2 bases from J, with 16 bases between. In germline, CDR1 is MNHEY, CDR2 SMNVEV (reference sequence). CDR3 length: 15 amino acids. CDR3 sequence: CASSMKDGPPYEQYF. CDR3 DNA sequence: TGTGCCAGCAGTATGAAGGACGGGCCCCCCTACGAGCAGTACTTC.

This CDR3 is CASSPRLWDLPGQETQYF. CDR3 sequence (DNA): TGTGCCAGCAGCCCCCGTTTGTGGGACCTTCCGGGGCAAGAGACCCAGTACTTC. The V and J genes are TRBV9 and TRBJ2-5; D possibly uses TRBD1 or TRBD2 (5 bases each). V was shortened by 4 bases and J by 2 bases, with 24 bases between the two germline ends. CDR1 is SGDLS and CDR2 is YYNGEE in the germline V gene. This CDR3 spans 18 amino acids.

This chain links TRBV7-7 with TRBJ1-2; D gene uncertain. CDR3 length: 14 residues. CDR1 and CDR2 from the germline V gene are SSHAT and FNYEAQ (reference sequence). V was cut by 5 bases and J by 5 bases, with 15 bases left in between. The CDR3 bases are TGTGCCAGCAGCATCCGTTTAAGGACGTATGGCTACACCTTC. This sequence encodes CASSIRLRTYGYTF.

The chain recombines TRBV2 with TRBJ2-3; D unresolved. Trimming pared 0 bases from V and 1 base from J, leaving 8 bases between. CDR1 is SNHLY and CDR2 is FYNNEI in the germline V gene. The CDR3 sequence is 15 residues long. The CDR3 DNA reads TGTGCCAGCAGTGAAGCGGCCCTAGGCACAGATACGCAGTATTTT. It specifies CASSEAALGTDTQYF. Drawing the rest from reference TRBV2 and TRBJ2-3, the complete variable domain is EPEVTQTPSHQVTQMGQEVILRCVPISNHLYFYWYRQILGQKVEFLVSFYNNEISEKSEIFDDQFSVERPDGSNFTLKIRSTKLEDSAMYFCASSEAALGTDTQYFGPGTRLTVL.

This chain connects TRBV28 to TRBJ2-3; D possibly corresponds to TRBD1 (5 bases). Trimming removed 8 bases from V and 0 bases from J, with 15 bases in between. CDR3 length: 15 residues. The V gene's germline CDR1 is MDHEN and CDR2 SYDVKM. The CDR3 nucleotides read TGTGCCAGCCTACGCCGAAGGGGAAGCACAGATACGCAGTATTTT. Its protein product is CASLRRRGSTDTQYF.

The chain employs TRBV10-3 and TRBJ2-7, with TRBD1 matching over 8 bases. The ends lost 11 bases at V and 0 bases at J; junction bases unmatched: 9. The CDR3 consists of 14 residues. Germline values: CDR1 ENHRY, CDR2 SYGVKD. CDR3 DNA: TGTGCCTCCATGGTGGACAGGGACTCCTACGAGCAGTACTTC. This translates into CASMVDRDSYEQYF.

This CDR3 is CASSFSGAREQYF. Here the CDR3 DNA reads TGCGCCAGCAGCTTCTCAGGGGCTCGGGAGCAGTACTTC. The J gene is TRBJ2-7, the V gene TRBV5-1, with D perhaps matching TRBD1 (6 bases). This CDR3 has 13 amino acids. Trimming shortened V by 2 bases and J by 7 bases, and 13 bases separated the two germline ends. CDR1 is SGHRS and CDR2 is YFSETQ in the germline V gene. Combining the CDR3 with reference TRBV5-1 and TRBJ2-7 gives the whole variable domain KAGVTQTPRYLIKTRGQQVTLSCSPISGHRSVSWYQQTPGQGLQFLFEYFSETQRNKGNFPGRFSGRQFSNSRSEMNVSTLELGDSALYLCASSFSGAREQYFGPGTRLTVT.

The chain carries TRBV29-1 and TRBJ1-2; 7 positions match TRBD1. CDR3 length: 12 residues. Germline CDR1 and CDR2: SQVTM and ANQGSEA. The V gene end was trimmed by 7 bases and the J gene end by 4 bases; junction bases not matched to a gene: 6. The CDR3 spells CSAPAGGYGYTF. The DNA for the CDR3 is TGCAGCGCCCCAGCAGGGGGCTATGGCTACACCTTC.

The chain links TRBV6-1 to TRBJ2-3; a possible D gene is TRBD2 (5 bases). The CDR3 has 17 residues. Per the germline V gene, CDR1 is MNHNS and CDR2 is SASEGT. Trimming removed 2 bases from V and 6 bases from J, with 21 bases in between. This CDR3 is CASSERSAGTYTDTQYF. The CDR3 DNA sequence: TGTGCCAGCAGTGAAAGGTCCGCGGGTACTTACACGGATACGCAGTATTTT.

This chain links TRBV30 with TRBJ2-5; TRBD2 matches 10 bases. CDR3 length: 17 amino acids. Losses at the gene ends were 2 bases for V and 7 bases for J; bases not matched to a gene: 16. CDR1 is GTSNPN and CDR2 is SVGIG in the germline V gene (reference sequence). The CDR3 spells CAWSSIRASGSQATQYF. The CDR3 region has the DNA TGTGCCTGGAGTTCTATTAGGGCTAGCGGGAGTCAGGCGACCCAGTACTTC.

The rearrangement joins TRBV7-9 to TRBJ2-7, with D possibly matching TRBD2 (6 bases). CDR1 is SEHNR and CDR2 is FQNEAQ in the germline V gene (reference sequence). The CDR3 is made up of 15 amino acids. The V gene lost 2 bases and the J gene lost 2 bases, with 13 bases spanning the gap. The CDR3 DNA reads as TGTGCCAGCAGCTTAAACGCGGGAAGACCCTACGAGCAGTACTTC. Residues: CASSLNAGRPYEQYF.

DNA for the CDR3: TGTGCCAGCTCACCAGGGGTCGCGTCCTACGAGCAGTACTTC. Translation: CASSPGVASYEQYF. The gene calls are TRBV18 and TRBJ2-7; no definite D call. In germline, CDR1 is KGHSH, CDR2 LQKENI. Deletions cut 2 bases from V and 1 base from J, with 9 bases between. This CDR3 comprises 14 residues. The full variable domain, rest sourced from reference TRBV18 and TRBJ2-7, is NAGVMQNPRHLVRRRGQEARLRCSPMKGHSHVYWYRQLPEEGLKFMVYLQKENIIDESGMPKERFSAEFPKEGPSILRIQQVVRGDSAAYFCASSPGVASYEQYFGPGTRLTVT.

The J gene is TRBJ2-6, the V gene TRBV25-1, with D hard to call. The CDR3 has 16 residues. The germline V gene has CDR1 MGHDK and CDR2 SYGVNS. The ends were cut back, 4 bases at V and 1 base at J, with 11 bases in the middle. This CDR3 reads CASSAWRGSGANVLTF. CDR3 sequence (DNA): TGTGCCAGCAGTGCGTGGAGAGGTTCTGGGGCCAACGTCCTGACTTTC.

V is TRBV18 and J is TRBJ2-7; 8 nucleotides agree with TRBD2. This CDR3 is built from 15 residues. Germline CDR1 reads KGHSH; CDR2 reads LQKENI. V trimming: 2 bases; J trimming: 3 bases; junction bases outside the gene matches: 6. Written as DNA, the CDR3 is TGTGCCAGCTCACCATGGAGCGGGGGATACTACGAGCAGTACTTC. As protein: CASSPWSGGYYEQYF.